The rows below give T cell receptor beta chains drawn from one sample of a study of blood T cell repertoires in COVID-19. Profiled with immunoSEQ multiplex PCR; TCRdb holds only in-frame clones, not every one. The table records hundreds of thousands of clones, around nine tenths of them present only once. The sample consisted of PBMCs or T cells enriched from blood (not recorded which). Every receptor here comes from a woman in her sixties or seventies in a cohort exposed to, infected with or recovered from COVID-19 (not recorded which). Both conserved end residues are part of each CDR3. D genes are given only for firm matches. Clone size is not always given. Where it is, it says once, few, many or a class for expanded clones.

TRBV2	NA	TRBJ2-7	NA	TGTGCCAGCAGTCGACAAATCTCCTACGAGCAGTACTTC	CASSRQISYEQYF
TRBV2	TRBD2	TRBJ2-7	NA	TGTGCCAGCATGACTAGCGGGAGTAGGGTCTCCTACGAGCAGTACTTC	CASMTSGSRVSYEQYF
TRBV7-2	TRBD2	TRBJ2-1	NA	TGTGCCAGCAGCATCGGGACTAGCGGGTTAGACGAGCAGTTCTTC	CASSIGTSGLDEQFF
TRBV28	TRBD1	TRBJ1-3	once	TGTGCCGGCTCGGGACAGAGCTCTGGAAACACCATATATTTT	CAGSGQSSGNTIYF
TRBV7-2	NA	TRBJ2-7	NA	TGTGCCAGCAGCTTAAACGGCGAGCAGTACTTC	CASSLNGEQYF
TRBV5-6	TRBD2	TRBJ2-7	NA	TGTGCCAGCAGTCGCGGGAGGTCATACGAGCAGTACTTC	CASSRGRSYEQYF
TRBV28	TRBD1	TRBJ1-2	NA	TGTGCCAGCAGTTTATCATCAGGGGGCTGGCTTGGCTACACCTTC	CASSLSSGGWLGYTF
TRBV3-1/TRBV3-2	TRBD2	TRBJ2-5	NA	TGTGCCAGCAGCCCTTCGACTAGCGCACTGCTGGAGACCCAGTACTTC	CASSPSTSALLETQYF
TRBV7-9	NA	TRBJ2-7	NA	TGTGCCAGCAGCACTGACAGCTACGAGCAGTACTTC	CASSTDSYEQYF
TRBV19	NA	TRBJ2-7	few	TGTGCCAGTAGTCGGGACACAGGCTACGAGCAGTACTTC	CASSRDTGYEQYF
TRBV24-1	NA	TRBJ2-3	NA	TGTGCCACCAGTGATTGGACTACCAGCACAGATACGCAGTATTTT	CATSDWTTSTDTQYF
TRBV7-3	NA	TRBJ2-1	NA	TGTGCCAGCAGCTTCTCCAGGGGCGGTGAGCAGTTCTTC	CASSFSRGGEQFF
TRBV11-1	NA	TRBJ2-2	once	TGTGCCAGCAGCTTAGAATGGAGCACCGGGGAGCTGTTTTTT	CASSLEWSTGELFF
TRBV5-1	TRBD1	TRBJ2-2	NA	TGCGCCAGCAGCCCAGGACAGGGGGCGGGCACCGGGGAGCTGTTTTTT	CASSPGQGAGTGELFF
TRBV2	TRBD1	TRBJ1-4	NA	TGTGCCAGCAGTGAACGGGACAGGGAGGAAAAACTGTTTTTT	CASSERDREEKLFF
TRBV18	NA	TRBJ1-5	NA	TGTGCCAGCTCCCTGATGGGGGGATTTGATCAGCCCCAGCATTTT	CASSLMGGFDQPQHF
TRBV24-1	NA	TRBJ2-7	once	TGTGCCACCAGTATGGCAGGAAATGAGCAGTACTTC	CATSMAGNEQYF
TRBV7-2	TRBD2	TRBJ2-1	NA	TGTGCCAGCAGCTTAGCCTCCCTGGGAGGGATTAGGACCTACAATGAGCAGTTCTTC	CASSLASLGGIRTYNEQFF
TRBV7-9	TRBD1	TRBJ1-3	once	TGTGCCAGCAGCTTCGAAAGACAGGGGCCCTCTGGAAACACCATATATTTT	CASSFERQGPSGNTIYF
TRBV5-4	NA	TRBJ2-3	NA	TGTGCCAGCAGACCCGGGGGTAGCGGAAGCACAGATACGCAGTATTTT	CASRPGGSGSTDTQYF
TRBV7-9	NA	TRBJ1-1	NA	TGTGCCAGCAGCTTAGCGGTAGCAGGGTACGGCACTGAAGCTTTCTTT	CASSLAVAGYGTEAFF
TRBV6-5	TRBD2	TRBJ2-7	few	TGTGCCAGCAGTTACTCTAGCGGGAGGGCCAACGAGCAGTACTTC	CASSYSSGRANEQYF
TRBV30	NA	TRBJ1-1	NA	TGTGCCTGGAGCCCGGACAGTATGAACACTGAAGCTTTCTTT	CAWSPDSMNTEAFF
TRBV6-5	NA	TRBJ1-2	NA	TGTGCCAGCAGTTCCTTACTCTATGGCTACACCTTC	CASSSLLYGYTF
TRBV16	NA	TRBJ2-2	NA	TGTGCCAGCAGCCAGCGAACGGGGGTCCCCGGGGAGCTGTTTTTT	CASSQRTGVPGELFF
TRBV6-6	TRBD2	TRBJ2-1	NA	TGTGCCAGCCTAGCGGGAGCCGGGCACAATGAGCAGTTCTTC	CASLAGAGHNEQFF
TRBV9	TRBD2	TRBJ2-2	NA	TGTGCCAGCAGCGTAGTTCTAGCGGGGAGAACCGGGGAGCTGTTTTTT	CASSVVLAGRTGELFF
TRBV6-1	NA	TRBJ1-1	NA	TGTGCCAGCAGTGATCAGGGCCCGGGGAACACTGAAGCTTTCTTT	CASSDQGPGNTEAFF
TRBV6-5	TRBD1	TRBJ1-1	NA	TGTGCCAGCAGTTCCCAGATGAGCAGGGGGGACACTGAAGCTTTCTTT	CASSSQMSRGDTEAFF
TRBV4-2	NA	TRBJ2-2	NA	TGTGCCAGCAGCCAAGATGGACAGGAGCTGTTTTTT	CASSQDGQELFF
TRBV6-5	NA	TRBJ1-5	NA	TGTGCCAGCAGTTACTCAGGACGGGACAATCAGCCCCAGCATTTT	CASSYSGRDNQPQHF
TRBV9	TRBD1	TRBJ2-1	NA	TGTGCCAGCAGCGTGGGGGACAGGGGGCCTGAGCAGTTCTTC	CASSVGDRGPEQFF
TRBV7-9	TRBD2	TRBJ2-3	NA	TGTGCCAGCAGCCCCCGAGGACTAGCGGACACCGTTACGCAGTATTTT	CASSPRGLADTVTQYF
TRBV19	NA	TRBJ2-7	NA	TGTGCCAGTAGTATTTCTCAGGGGAGCTCCTACGAGCAGTACTTC	CASSISQGSSYEQYF
TRBV7-9	TRBD1	TRBJ1-5	many	TGTGCCAGCACCCCCGGACAGGGGGCAAATCAGCCCCAGCATTTT	CASTPGQGANQPQHF
TRBV9	TRBD2	TRBJ2-1	NA	TGTGCCAGCAGCGCCCCCGGGACTAGCTGGCCGCGAGCCTACAATGAGCAGTTCTTC	CASSAPGTSWPRAYNEQFF
TRBV3-1/TRBV3-2	NA	TRBJ2-7	NA	TGTGCCAGCAGCCAAGAGAGGCAGGGATCCTACGAGCAGTACTTC	CASSQERQGSYEQYF
TRBV28	NA	TRBJ2-7	once	TGTGCCAGCAGTCCTAAGAACTTCCCCTACGAGCAGTACTTC	CASSPKNFPYEQYF
TRBV28	TRBD1	TRBJ1-2	NA	TGTGCCAGCAGTTCTCCGGGACAGCCACCCTATGGCTACACCTTC	CASSSPGQPPYGYTF
TRBV20-1	TRBD2	TRBJ2-2	NA	TGCAGTGCTAGTAAACCGGGAGGGCCCCCCGGGGAGCTGTTTTTT	CSASKPGGPPGELFF
TRBV13	TRBD1	TRBJ2-7	few	TGTGCCAGCAGCACAGCGACAGGGGAGAGGTACGAGCAGTACTTC	CASSTATGERYEQYF
TRBV19	NA	TRBJ1-2	NA	TGTGCCAGTAGTAAGGACAGTGTTGGCTATGGCTACACCTTC	CASSKDSVGYGYTF
TRBV30	TRBD2	TRBJ2-5	NA	TGTGCCTGGAGTGTAAAACTAGCGGGAGCGGAGACCCAGTACTTC	CAWSVKLAGAETQYF
TRBV6-1	NA	TRBJ2-7	NA	TGTGCCAGCAGCCCACAGGGTTACGAGCAGTACTTC	CASSPQGYEQYF
TRBV9	TRBD1	TRBJ1-6	once	TGTGCCAGCGGTACCGGGACAGGGGATCCACCCCTCCACTTT	CASGTGTGDPPLHF
TRBV6-5	TRBD1	TRBJ1-2	NA	TGTGCCAGCAGAGGGGGACAGGGTTCATACACCTTC	CASRGGQGSYTF
TRBV6-5	TRBD1	TRBJ1-1	NA	TGTGCCAGCACACCGATCCGGGACAGCGACACTGAAGCTTTCTTT	CASTPIRDSDTEAFF
TRBV5-1	TRBD2	TRBJ2-1	NA	TGCGCCAGCAGACTTTTGACTAGCGGATACAATGAGCAGTTCTTC	CASRLLTSGYNEQFF
TRBV10-3	NA	TRBJ1-6	NA	TGTGCCATCAGGAGCGACAGCAATTCACCCCTCCACTTT	CAIRSDSNSPLHF
TRBV6-5	NA	TRBJ1-2	NA	TGTGCCAGCAGTTACTCGTCCAGGGATCACTATGGCTACACCTTC	CASSYSSRDHYGYTF
TRBV3-1/TRBV3-2	TRBD2	TRBJ2-3	NA	TGTGCCAGCAGGGCTAGCGGGAGCACAGATACGCAGTATTTT	CASRASGSTDTQYF